The sequence of this T cell receptor (beta chain) was determined in a study of shared clonotypes between healthy human individuals. Notes on the study in general: Non-shared clonotypes had lower generation probabilities than clonotypes shared by all four sorted-subset donors.

The CDR3 has 14 amino acids. Germline assignment: CDR1 SNHLY and CDR2 FYNNEI. The germline V and J ends were trimmed by 7 bases and 8 bases, with 20 bases remaining between them. This clone came up once. What it binds is not known. How the authors handled the data: With immunoSEQ giving junction-only sequences and no quality scores, filtering differed. The assay was immunoSEQ multiplex PCR, and TCRdb's table has in-frame clones only and misses some. That table is the source of V, J and clone size, and D and trimming were worked out from the DNA. Here the sample spans over a million clones, about 76% being singletons.

The gene calls are TRBV2 and TRBJ1-2, with D unclear. This TCR derives from a man between 18 and 35 years old in good health. What was sequenced was memory CD4+ T cells sorted from blood. Regarding subset: CD45RA-negative fraction. Here the CDR3 DNA reads TGTGCCAGCAAAGCTGGGCAGGTGAAAGAAGGCTACACCTTC. Translation: CASKAGQVKEGYTF.